A single sample is the source of the 7 T cell receptor beta chains below, sequenced in a study of cytomegalovirus exposure and HLA in healthy donors. The PCR contained 60 Vbeta and 13 Jbeta primers. Method: immunoSEQ multiplex PCR; TCRdb's copy keeps in-frame clones and lacks some. This table has about 72,000 clones, 75% to 80% appearing once. The sequenced sample was PBMCs. The receptors come from a man in his forties or fifties in good health and CMV-seronegative.

This rearrangement joins TRBV14 to TRBJ1-1; D perhaps matches TRBD1 (6 bases). V lost 2 bases to trimming and J lost 4 bases, with 17 bases between them. The CDR3 length is 16 residues. The germline CDR1 and CDR2 sequences are SGHDN and FVKESK. The DNA for the CDR3 is TGTGCCAGCAGCCAATTGGGGGGGCGTTGGGGCACTGAAGCTTTCTTT. Protein product: CASSQLGGRWGTEAFF.

This clone has just a few counts. One end of the junction varies from germline; a read error may be responsible. The V and J genes are TRBV7-9 and TRBJ1-6; D might be TRBD1 (5 bases). This CDR3 has 19 residues. The germline gives CDR1 SEHNR, CDR2 FQNEAQ (reference sequence). Here the CDR3 reads CSSSLGSGGDLSYNSPLHF. CDR3 nucleotides: TGTTCCAGCAGCTTAGGGAGTGGGGGGGACCTCTCCTATAATTCACCCCTCCACTTT. Filled out from reference TRBV7-9 and TRBJ1-6, the complete variable domain reads DTGVSQNPRHKITKRGQNVTFRCDPISEHNRLYWYRQTLGQGPEFLTYFQNEAQLEKSRLLSDRFSAERPKGSFSTLEIQRTEQGDSAMYLCSSSLGSGGDLSYNSPLHFGNGTRLTVT.

V gene TRBV9 combines with J gene TRBJ2-5, with 7 bases fitting TRBD2. The CDR3 has 15 amino acids. The V segment lost 4 bases and the J segment 5 bases; nucleotides outside the gene matches: 11. Per germline, CDR1 SGDLS and CDR2 YYNGEE. DNA of the CDR3: TGTGCCAGCAGCTCGATGGGGGGGGGAGGCGAGACCCAGTACTTC. It encodes CASSSMGGGGETQYF. Full variable domain (outside the CDR3, taken from reference TRBV9 and TRBJ2-5): DSGVTQTPKHLITATGQRVTLRCSPRSGDLSVYWYQQSLDQGLQFLIQYYNGEERAKGNILERFSAQQFPDLHSELNLSSLELGDSALYFCASSSMGGGGETQYFGPGTRLLVL.

The gene calls are TRBV7-9 and TRBJ2-7; 7 nucleotides agree with TRBD1. CDR3 length equals 14 residues. Germline V gives CDR1 SEHNR, CDR2 FQNEAQ (reference sequence). After removal of 6 bases from V and 5 bases from J, the junction contained 10 bases not matched to a gene. The CDR3 bases are TGTGCCAGCAGTTCCCGGACAGGTAGCAACGAGCAGTACTTC. Encoded protein: CASSSRTGSNEQYF.

This clone was counted a few times. The chain employs TRBV5-4 and TRBJ1-6; a weak D match, TRBD1 (5 bases). Deletions cut 3 bases from V and 0 bases from J, with 10 bases between. The V gene's germline CDR1 is SGHNT and CDR2 YYREEE (reference sequence). The CDR3 runs 16 residues. The CDR3 DNA reads as TGTGCCAGCAGCTGGGGGGGGAGCTCCTATAATTCACCCCTCCACTTT. Amino acids: CASSWGGSSYNSPLHF.

The J gene is TRBJ2-5, the V gene TRBV5-1; 7 nucleotides line up with TRBD2. The V gene's germline CDR1 is SGHRS and CDR2 YFSETQ. This CDR3 has 16 residues. With V trimmed by 2 bases and J by 5 bases, 12 bases remained unmatched. DNA of the CDR3: TGCGCCAGCAGCTTCTCTCAGGGAGGGTTCTGGGAGACCCAGTACTTC. Translating gives CASSFSQGGFWETQYF.

This clone has just a few counts. The chain recombines TRBV5-1 with TRBJ1-5; D is possibly TRBD1 (6 bases). The CDR3 has 15 amino acids. The germline gives CDR1 SGHRS, CDR2 YFSETQ. V lost 2 bases, J lost 2 bases, and 11 bases lay in between. As DNA, the CDR3 is TGCGCCAGCAGCTTACAGGGTGTGGGCAATCAGCCCCAGCATTTT. Translating it yields CASSLQGVGNQPQHF.